This T cell receptor (beta chain) originates from a study of blood T cell repertoires in COVID-19. The germline V gene encodes CDR1 MNHEY and CDR2 SVGEGT. The CDR3 has 21 residues. V dropped 0 bases and J dropped 0; count of bases not matched to a gene: 18. Profiling relied on immunoSEQ multiplex PCR, and the TCRdb table lists in-frame clones only, not all of them. The data contain over 150,000 clones, about 86% of them singletons. This TCR came from a man aged 50 to 60 with active or convalescent COVID-19. This sequence joins TRBV6-2 or TRBV6-3 and TRBJ2-3; 7 bases match TRBD2. Sequencing was done on a sample of peripheral blood. The CDR3: CASSYSNVASRGRSSTDTQYF. CDR3 nucleotide sequence: TGTGCCAGCAGTTACTCGAATGTTGCTTCTCGCGGGAGATCTAGCACAGATACGCAGTATTTT.